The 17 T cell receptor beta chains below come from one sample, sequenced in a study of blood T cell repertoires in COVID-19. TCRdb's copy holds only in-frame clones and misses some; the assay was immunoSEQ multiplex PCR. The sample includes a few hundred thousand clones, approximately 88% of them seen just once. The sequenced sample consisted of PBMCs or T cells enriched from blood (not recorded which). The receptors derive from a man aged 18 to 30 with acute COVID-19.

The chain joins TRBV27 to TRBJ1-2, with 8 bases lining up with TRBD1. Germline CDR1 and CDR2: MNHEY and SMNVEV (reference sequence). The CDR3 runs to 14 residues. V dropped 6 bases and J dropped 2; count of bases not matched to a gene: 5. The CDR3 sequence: CASRRDRSNYGYTF. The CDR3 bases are TGTGCCAGCAGACGGGACAGGAGCAACTATGGCTACACCTTC.

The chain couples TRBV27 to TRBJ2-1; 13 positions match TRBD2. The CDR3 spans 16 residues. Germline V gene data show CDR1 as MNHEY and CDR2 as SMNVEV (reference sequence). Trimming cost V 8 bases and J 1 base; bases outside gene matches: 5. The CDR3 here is CASHPLAGGSYNEQFF. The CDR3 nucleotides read TGTGCCAGCCACCCACTAGCGGGAGGGTCCTACAATGAGCAGTTCTTC.

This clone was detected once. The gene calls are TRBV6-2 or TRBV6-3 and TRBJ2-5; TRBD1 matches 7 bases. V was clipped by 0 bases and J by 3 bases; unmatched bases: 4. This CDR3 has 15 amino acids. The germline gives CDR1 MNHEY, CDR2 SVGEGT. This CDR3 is CASSYSETGKETQYF. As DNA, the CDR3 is TGTGCCAGCAGTTACTCTGAGACAGGGAAAGAGACCCAGTACTTC.

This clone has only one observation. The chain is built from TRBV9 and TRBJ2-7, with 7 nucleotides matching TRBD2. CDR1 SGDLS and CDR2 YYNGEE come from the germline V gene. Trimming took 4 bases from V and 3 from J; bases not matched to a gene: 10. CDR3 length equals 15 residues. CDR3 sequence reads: CASSTHSGSLYEQYF. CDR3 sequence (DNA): TGTGCCAGCAGCACCCATAGCGGGTCCCTCTACGAGCAGTACTTC.

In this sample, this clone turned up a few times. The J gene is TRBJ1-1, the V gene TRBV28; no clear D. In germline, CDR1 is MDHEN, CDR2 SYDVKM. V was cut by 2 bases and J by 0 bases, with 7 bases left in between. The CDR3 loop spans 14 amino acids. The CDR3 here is CASSLRGMNTEAFF. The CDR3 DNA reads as TGTGCCAGCAGTTTACGGGGAATGAACACTGAAGCTTTCTTT.

The CDR3: CASSSRLAGLTDTQYF. The CDR3, as DNA: TGTGCCAGCAGCTCCAGACTAGCGGGACTCACAGATACGCAGTATTTT. The rearrangement joins TRBV11-3 to TRBJ2-3; 11 bases are shared with TRBD2. The ends lost 4 bases at V and 2 bases at J; junction bases unmatched: 5. The CDR3 runs 16 residues. Germline V gene sequence: CDR1 SGHNT, CDR2 YENEEA.

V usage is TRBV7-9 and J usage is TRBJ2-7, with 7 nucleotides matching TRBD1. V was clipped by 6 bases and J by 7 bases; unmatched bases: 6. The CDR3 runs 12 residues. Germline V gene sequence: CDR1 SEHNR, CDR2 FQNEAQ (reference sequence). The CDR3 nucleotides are TGTGCCAGCAGACAGGGGCCGGGGGAGCAGTACTTC. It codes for CASRQGPGEQYF.

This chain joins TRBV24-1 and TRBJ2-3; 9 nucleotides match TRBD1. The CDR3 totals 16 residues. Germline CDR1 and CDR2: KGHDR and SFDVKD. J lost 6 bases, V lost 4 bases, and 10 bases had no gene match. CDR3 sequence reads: CATSEAGTGISDTQYF. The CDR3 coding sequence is TGTGCCACCAGTGAAGCCGGGACAGGGATATCCGATACGCAGTATTTT.

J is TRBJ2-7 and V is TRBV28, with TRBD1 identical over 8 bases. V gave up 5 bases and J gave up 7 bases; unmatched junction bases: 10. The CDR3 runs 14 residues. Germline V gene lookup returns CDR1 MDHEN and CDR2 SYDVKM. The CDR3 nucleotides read TGTGCCAGCAGTACGGACAGGGAGGTGCGGGAGCAGTACTTC. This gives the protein CASSTDREVREQYF.

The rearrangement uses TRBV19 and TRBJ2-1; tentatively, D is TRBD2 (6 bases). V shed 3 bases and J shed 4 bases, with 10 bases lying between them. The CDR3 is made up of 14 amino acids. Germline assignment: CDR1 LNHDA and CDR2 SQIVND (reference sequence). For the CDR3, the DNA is TGTGCCAGTAGTATGGCTAGCGTATACAATGAGCAGTTCTTC. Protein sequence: CASSMASVYNEQFF.

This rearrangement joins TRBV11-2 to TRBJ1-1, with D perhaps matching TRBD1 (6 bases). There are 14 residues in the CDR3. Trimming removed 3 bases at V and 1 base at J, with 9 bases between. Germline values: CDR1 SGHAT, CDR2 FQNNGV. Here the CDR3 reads CASSFDRTNTEAFF. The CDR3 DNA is TGTGCCAGCAGCTTCGACAGGACGAACACTGAAGCTTTCTTT. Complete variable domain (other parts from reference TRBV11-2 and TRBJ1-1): EAGVAQSPRYKIIEKRQSVAFWCNPISGHATLYWYQQILGQGPKLLIQFQNNGVVDDSQLPKDRFSAERLKGVDSTLKIQPAKLEDSAVYLCASSFDRTNTEAFFGQGTRLTVV.

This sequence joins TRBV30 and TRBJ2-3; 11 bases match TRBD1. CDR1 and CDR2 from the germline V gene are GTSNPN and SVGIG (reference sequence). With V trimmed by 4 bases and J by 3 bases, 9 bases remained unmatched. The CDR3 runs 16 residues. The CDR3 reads CAWNTLGTGGTDTQYF. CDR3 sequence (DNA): TGTGCCTGGAACACCTTAGGGACAGGGGGAACAGATACGCAGTATTTT.

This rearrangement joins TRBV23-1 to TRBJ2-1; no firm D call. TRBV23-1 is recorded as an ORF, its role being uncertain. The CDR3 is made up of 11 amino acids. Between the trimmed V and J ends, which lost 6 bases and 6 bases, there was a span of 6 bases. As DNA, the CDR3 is TGCGCCAGCAGAAGCCCCAATGAGCAGTTCTTC. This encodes CASRSPNEQFF.

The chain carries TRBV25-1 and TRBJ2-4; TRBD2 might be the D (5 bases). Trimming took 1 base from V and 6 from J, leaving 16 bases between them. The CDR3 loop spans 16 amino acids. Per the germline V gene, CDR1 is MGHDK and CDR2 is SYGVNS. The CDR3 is CASSESETHGGNIQYF. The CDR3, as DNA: TGTGCCAGCAGTGAATCGGAGACCCATGGAGGAAACATTCAGTACTTC.

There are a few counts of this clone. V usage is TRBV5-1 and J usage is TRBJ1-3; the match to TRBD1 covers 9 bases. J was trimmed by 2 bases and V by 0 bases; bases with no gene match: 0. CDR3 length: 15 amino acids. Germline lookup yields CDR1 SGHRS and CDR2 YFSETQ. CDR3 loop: CASSLGQGAGNTIYF. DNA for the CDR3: TGCGCCAGCAGCTTGGGACAGGGGGCTGGAAACACCATATATTTT. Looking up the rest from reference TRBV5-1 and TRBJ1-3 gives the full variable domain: KAGVTQTPRYLIKTRGQQVTLSCSPISGHRSVSWYQQTPGQGLQFLFEYFSETQRNKGNFPGRFSGRQFSNSRSEMNVSTLELGDSALYLCASSLGQGAGNTIYFGEGSWLTVV.

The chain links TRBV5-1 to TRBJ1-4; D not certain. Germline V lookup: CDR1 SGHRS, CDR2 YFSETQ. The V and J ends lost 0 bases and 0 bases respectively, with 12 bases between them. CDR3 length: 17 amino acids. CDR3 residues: CASSLGVPSSTNEKLFF. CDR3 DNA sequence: TGCGCCAGCAGCTTGGGTGTCCCGTCCTCAACTAATGAAAAACTGTTTTTT.

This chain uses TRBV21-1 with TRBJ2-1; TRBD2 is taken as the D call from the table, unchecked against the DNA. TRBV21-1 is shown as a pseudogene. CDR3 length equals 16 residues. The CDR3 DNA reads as TGTGCCAGCAGCAAAGCGCCTAGCGGGACCGACAATGAGCAGTTCTTC. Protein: CASSKAPSGTDNEQFF.